Listed below are T cell receptor beta chains from one sample, sequenced in a study of blood T cell repertoires in COVID-19. This table comes from immunoSEQ multiplex PCR, and its TCRdb copy is limited to in-frame clones, with some not included. The profile shows some 350,000 clones, roughly 86% of them singletons. Specimen: PBMCs or T cells enriched from blood (not recorded which). These TCRs come from a woman aged 30 to 39 who had recovered from COVID-19. Both conserved end residues are part of each CDR3. A D gene is named only where the DNA matches it firmly. Size tells how often a clone was seen (once, few, many) or the class of an expanded clone, and some rows leave it out.

d_gene: -
j_gene: TRBJ2-3
v_gene: TRBV10-3
abundance: -
CDR3aa: CAISEDGGLDTQYF
CDR3nt: TGTGCCATCAGTGAGGACGGGGGTTTAGATACGCAGTATTTT

d_gene: TRBD1
j_gene: TRBJ1-4
v_gene: TRBV9
abundance: -
CDR3aa: CTSSGTATNEKLFF
CDR3nt: TGTACCAGCAGCGGGACAGCAACTAATGAAAAACTGTTTTTT

d_gene: -
j_gene: TRBJ2-5
v_gene: TRBV19
abundance: -
CDR3aa: CASSITGVGLETQYF
CDR3nt: TGTGCCAGTAGTATTACCGGGGTCGGATTGGAGACCCAGTACTTC

d_gene: -
j_gene: TRBJ2-2
v_gene: TRBV2
abundance: -
CDR3aa: CASSVSGGWNTGELFF
CDR3nt: TGTGCCAGCAGTGTATCGGGGGGCTGGAACACCGGGGAGCTGTTTTTT

d_gene: -
j_gene: TRBJ1-1
v_gene: TRBV28
abundance: -
CDR3aa: CASSSSPTEAFF
CDR3nt: TGTGCCAGCAGTTCGAGTCCCACTGAAGCTTTCTTT

d_gene: -
j_gene: TRBJ2-1
v_gene: TRBV18
abundance: -
CDR3aa: CASSPSQGYEQFF
CDR3nt: TGTGCCAGCTCACCATCACAGGGATATGAGCAGTTCTTC

d_gene: -
j_gene: TRBJ1-4
v_gene: TRBV10-2
abundance: -
CDR3aa: CASSMMAATNEKLFF
CDR3nt: TGCGCCAGCAGTATGATGGCCGCAACTAATGAAAAACTGTTTTTT

d_gene: -
j_gene: TRBJ2-2
v_gene: TRBV7-9
abundance: -
CDR3aa: CASSFGDNPSNTGELFF
CDR3nt: TGTGCCAGCAGCTTCGGGGACAACCCTTCGAACACCGGGGAGCTGTTTTTT

d_gene: TRBD2
j_gene: TRBJ2-7
v_gene: TRBV11-2
abundance: -
CDR3aa: CASSLDVGGGYEQYF
CDR3nt: TGTGCCAGCAGCTTAGATGTTGGCGGGGGCTACGAGCAGTACTTC

d_gene: -
j_gene: TRBJ2-5
v_gene: TRBV27
abundance: -
CDR3aa: CASSPLDSSAQETQYF
CDR3nt: TGTGCCAGCAGTCCATTGGACAGCAGTGCTCAAGAGACCCAGTACTTC

d_gene: -
j_gene: TRBJ2-5
v_gene: TRBV18
abundance: -
CDR3aa: CASSPQRETQYF
CDR3nt: TGTGCCAGCTCACCGCAGCGAGAGACCCAGTACTTC

d_gene: -
j_gene: TRBJ2-7
v_gene: TRBV5-6
abundance: -
CDR3aa: CASSLGIGSTGRYEQYF
CDR3nt: TGTGCCAGCAGCTTGGGAATAGGGTCCACTGGGAGGTACGAGCAGTACTTC

d_gene: TRBD2
j_gene: TRBJ2-3
v_gene: TRBV27
abundance: -
CDR3aa: CASSSGGAVEDTQYF
CDR3nt: TGTGCCAGCAGTAGCGGGGGGGCCGTGGAAGATACGCAGTATTTT

d_gene: -
j_gene: TRBJ1-6
v_gene: TRBV4-3
abundance: once
CDR3aa: CASSQDAQPYNSPLHF
CDR3nt: TGCGCCAGCAGCCAAGATGCACAGCCTTATAATTCACCCCTCCACTTT

d_gene: TRBD1
j_gene: TRBJ1-2
v_gene: TRBV6-5
abundance: -
CDR3aa: CASSPAGQGTVGYTF
CDR3nt: TGTGCCAGCAGTCCCGCGGGACAGGGGACTGTTGGCTACACCTTC

d_gene: -
j_gene: TRBJ1-5
v_gene: TRBV4-1
abundance: -
CDR3aa: CASSRSEAEGQPQHF
CDR3nt: TGCGCCAGCAGCCGATCGGAGGCGGAGGGCCAGCCCCAGCATTTT

d_gene: TRBD1
j_gene: TRBJ1-6
v_gene: TRBV30
abundance: -
CDR3aa: CAGQAMRNSPLHF
CDR3nt: TGTGCCGGACAGGCTATGCGTAATTCACCCCTCCACTTT

d_gene: TRBD1
j_gene: TRBJ2-5
v_gene: TRBV3-1/TRBV3-2
abundance: -
CDR3aa: CASSQGVGTGFGETQYF
CDR3nt: TGTGCCAGCAGCCAAGGGGTAGGGACAGGGTTCGGAGAGACCCAGTACTTC

d_gene: TRBD1
j_gene: TRBJ2-7
v_gene: TRBV27
abundance: -
CDR3aa: CASSLSRGPYEQYF
CDR3nt: TGTGCCAGCAGTTTATCCAGGGGGCCCTACGAGCAGTACTTC

d_gene: TRBD1
j_gene: TRBJ2-2
v_gene: TRBV14
abundance: -
CDR3aa: CASSQVRGSTGELFF
CDR3nt: TGTGCCAGCAGCCAAGTCAGGGGGTCGACCGGGGAGCTGTTTTTT

d_gene: -
j_gene: TRBJ2-2
v_gene: TRBV7-3
abundance: once
CDR3aa: CASSFSTGELFF
CDR3nt: TGTGCCAGCAGCTTTAGCACCGGGGAGCTGTTTTTT

d_gene: -
j_gene: TRBJ1-5
v_gene: TRBV19
abundance: once
CDR3aa: CASREGNQPQHF
CDR3nt: TGTGCCAGTAGGGAGGGGAATCAGCCCCAGCATTTT

d_gene: -
j_gene: TRBJ1-1
v_gene: TRBV6-6
abundance: -
CDR3aa: CASSTGQAMNTEAFF
CDR3nt: TGTGCCAGCAGTACAGGGCAGGCAATGAACACTGAAGCTTTCTTT

d_gene: -
j_gene: TRBJ1-5
v_gene: TRBV4-1
abundance: -
CDR3aa: CASSQGGRAGNQPQHF
CDR3nt: TGCGCCAGCAGCCAAGGTGGCAGGGCTGGCAATCAGCCCCAGCATTTT

d_gene: -
j_gene: TRBJ2-2
v_gene: TRBV5-1
abundance: -
CDR3aa: CASSLGLQAGELFF
CDR3nt: TGCGCCAGCAGCTTGGGACTACAAGCCGGGGAGCTGTTTTTT

d_gene: TRBD1
j_gene: TRBJ1-3
v_gene: TRBV5-4
abundance: once
CDR3aa: CASTWTGGNTIYF
CDR3nt: TGTGCCAGCACCTGGACAGGAGGAAACACCATATATTTT

d_gene: TRBD1
j_gene: TRBJ1-2
v_gene: TRBV19
abundance: once
CDR3aa: CASSIAESDRAAYTF
CDR3nt: TGTGCCAGTAGTATAGCTGAATCCGACAGGGCCGCCTACACCTTC

d_gene: -
j_gene: TRBJ1-2
v_gene: TRBV5-1
abundance: -
CDR3aa: CASSLNQGSYGYTF
CDR3nt: TGCGCCAGCAGCTTGAATCAGGGGTCCTATGGCTACACCTTC

d_gene: -
j_gene: TRBJ2-7
v_gene: TRBV4-3
abundance: -
CDR3aa: CASSQEIEDEQYF
CDR3nt: TGCGCCAGCAGCCAAGAGATCGAGGACGAGCAGTACTTC

d_gene: -
j_gene: TRBJ2-5
v_gene: TRBV28
abundance: -
CDR3aa: CASSRRQTSRETQYF
CDR3nt: TGTGCCAGCAGTAGAAGACAGACCTCCCGAGAGACCCAGTACTTC

d_gene: -
j_gene: TRBJ2-7
v_gene: TRBV4-2
abundance: -
CDR3aa: CASSHPDSTYEQYF
CDR3nt: TGTGCCAGCAGCCACCCGGACAGTACCTACGAGCAGTACTTC

d_gene: -
j_gene: TRBJ1-5
v_gene: TRBV19
abundance: -
CDR3aa: CASSTGSSGNQPQHF
CDR3nt: TGTGCCAGTAGTACGGGATCCTCTGGCAATCAGCCCCAGCATTTT

d_gene: -
j_gene: TRBJ2-7
v_gene: TRBV6-6
abundance: -
CDR3aa: CASSYAGRNYEQYF
CDR3nt: TGTGCCAGCAGTTACGCGGGACGGAACTACGAGCAGTACTTC

d_gene: -
j_gene: TRBJ1-3
v_gene: TRBV4-2
abundance: -
CDR3aa: CASSPGFTGNTIYF
CDR3nt: TGTGCCAGCAGTCCAGGGTTTACTGGAAACACCATATATTTT

d_gene: TRBD2
j_gene: TRBJ2-7
v_gene: TRBV7-6
abundance: -
CDR3aa: CASSPRVSGGAYEQYF
CDR3nt: TGTGCCAGCAGCCCCAGGGTAAGCGGGGGAGCCTACGAGCAGTACTTC

d_gene: -
j_gene: TRBJ2-7
v_gene: TRBV28
abundance: -
CDR3aa: CATFNPLGHEQYF
CDR3nt: TGTGCCACCTTCAACCCCCTGGGGCACGAGCAGTACTTC

d_gene: -
j_gene: TRBJ2-1
v_gene: TRBV12-3/TRBV12-4
abundance: -
CDR3aa: CASTQGGEQFF
CDR3nt: TGTGCCAGCACCCAGGGGGGTGAGCAGTTCTTC

d_gene: -
j_gene: TRBJ2-5
v_gene: TRBV4-1
abundance: few
CDR3aa: CASSYYRDAETQYF
CDR3nt: TGCGCCAGCAGCTATTACAGAGATGCGGAGACCCAGTACTTC

d_gene: -
j_gene: TRBJ1-2
v_gene: TRBV28
abundance: -
CDR3aa: CASSFSGANYGYTF
CDR3nt: TGTGCCAGCAGTTTTTCAGGGGCTAACTATGGCTACACCTTC

d_gene: -
j_gene: TRBJ1-1
v_gene: TRBV3-1/TRBV3-2
abundance: -
CDR3aa: CASSQGEITEAFF
CDR3nt: TGTGCCAGCAGCCAAGGGGAGATCACTGAAGCTTTCTTT

d_gene: TRBD1
j_gene: TRBJ2-2
v_gene: TRBV6-4
abundance: few
CDR3aa: CASSNGQGNGELFF
CDR3nt: TGTGCCAGCAGCAATGGACAGGGGAACGGGGAGCTGTTTTTT

d_gene: -
j_gene: TRBJ1-6
v_gene: TRBV10-1
abundance: -
CDR3aa: CASSESGDTQALHF
CDR3nt: TGCGCCAGCAGTGAGTCGGGGGACACCCAGGCCCTCCACTTT

d_gene: TRBD1
j_gene: TRBJ1-5
v_gene: TRBV12-3/TRBV12-4
abundance: -
CDR3aa: CASSLGQGGPQHF
CDR3nt: TGTGCCAGCAGTTTGGGACAGGGTGGACCCCAGCATTTT

d_gene: -
j_gene: TRBJ2-3
v_gene: TRBV11-3
abundance: -
CDR3aa: CASSLDGGATDTQYF
CDR3nt: TGTGCCAGCAGCTTAGACGGGGGAGCCACAGATACGCAGTATTTT

d_gene: TRBD1
j_gene: TRBJ1-6
v_gene: TRBV28
abundance: few
CDR3aa: CASSLPGTGNSPLHF
CDR3nt: TGTGCCAGCAGTTTACCCGGGACAGGGAATTCACCCCTCCACTTT

d_gene: TRBD1
j_gene: TRBJ1-3
v_gene: TRBV7-2
abundance: -
CDR3aa: CASSSATGGNTIYF
CDR3nt: TGTGCCAGCAGCTCAGCGACAGGGGGAAACACCATATATTTT

d_gene: TRBD1
j_gene: TRBJ2-1
v_gene: TRBV7-2
abundance: -
CDR3aa: CASSPWDRTYNEQFF
CDR3nt: TGTGCCAGCAGCCCCTGGGACAGGACCTACAATGAGCAGTTCTTC

d_gene: -
j_gene: TRBJ2-2
v_gene: TRBV2
abundance: -
CDR3aa: CASSEGRNSGELFF
CDR3nt: TGTGCCAGCAGTGAAGGGAGGAACTCCGGGGAGCTGTTTTTT

d_gene: -
j_gene: TRBJ2-7
v_gene: TRBV7-9
abundance: once
CDR3aa: CASSPGGGVGQYF
CDR3nt: TGTGCCAGCAGCCCGGGCGGAGGGGTCGGGCAGTACTTC

d_gene: TRBD1
j_gene: TRBJ1-2
v_gene: TRBV15
abundance: -
CDR3aa: CATSRDRAVYGYTF
CDR3nt: TGTGCCACCAGCAGGGACAGGGCGGTCTATGGCTACACCTTC

d_gene: -
j_gene: TRBJ2-3
v_gene: TRBV4-2
abundance: -
CDR3aa: CASSQDRSVTSTDTQYF
CDR3nt: TGTGCCAGCAGCCAAGATAGAAGCGTTACAAGCACAGATACGCAGTATTTT

d_gene: TRBD1
j_gene: TRBJ2-2
v_gene: TRBV6-5
abundance: -
CDR3aa: CALRQGAFTGELFF
CDR3nt: TGTGCCCTCCGACAGGGGGCTTTCACCGGGGAGCTGTTTTTT

d_gene: TRBD1
j_gene: TRBJ1-1
v_gene: TRBV6-5
abundance: -
CDR3aa: CASSSEGATFF
CDR3nt: TGTGCCAGCAGTTCAGAGGGGGCAACTTTCTTT

d_gene: -
j_gene: TRBJ1-2
v_gene: TRBV7-9
abundance: once
CDR3aa: CASSPGWGQENYGYTF
CDR3nt: TGTGCCAGCAGCCCAGGGTGGGGTCAGGAAAACTATGGCTACACCTTC

d_gene: TRBD2
j_gene: TRBJ2-3
v_gene: TRBV6-5
abundance: -
CDR3aa: CASRGLAGRDTQYF
CDR3nt: TGTGCCAGCAGGGGACTAGCGGGGAGGGATACGCAGTATTTT

d_gene: -
j_gene: TRBJ2-3
v_gene: TRBV7-9
abundance: -
CDR3aa: CASGPGRSTDTQYF
CDR3nt: TGTGCCAGCGGTCCAGGGAGGAGCACAGATACGCAGTATTTT

d_gene: -
j_gene: TRBJ1-4
v_gene: TRBV6-5
abundance: -
CDR3aa: CASRAGVEKLFF
CDR3nt: TGTGCCAGCAGGGCCGGCGTGGAGAAACTGTTTTTT

d_gene: -
j_gene: TRBJ1-1
v_gene: TRBV27
abundance: -
CDR3aa: CASSDPGFSTEAFF
CDR3nt: TGTGCCAGCAGTGACCCAGGGTTTAGCACTGAAGCTTTCTTT

d_gene: TRBD1
j_gene: TRBJ2-7
v_gene: TRBV14
abundance: -
CDR3aa: CASSPFRDRELDEQYF
CDR3nt: TGTGCCAGCAGCCCATTCCGGGACAGGGAACTTGACGAGCAGTACTTC